These 23 T cell receptor beta chains were sequenced from one sample in a study of pediatric ulcerative colitis. Method: immunoSEQ multiplex PCR; TCRdb's copy keeps in-frame clones and lacks some. The sample carries tens of thousands of clones, 87% recorded once. What was sequenced was blood. The receptor source for this set is a boy younger than 18 who was a control in a study of pediatric ulcerative colitis.

The chain couples TRBV5-6 to TRBJ1-2; D ambiguous. The germline gives CDR1 SGHDT, CDR2 YYEEEE. There are 11 residues in the CDR3. V dropped 3 bases and J dropped 8 bases, with 8 bases sitting between them. The CDR3, as DNA: TGTGCCAGCAGCTCTACTAGGGGCTACACCTTC. Encoded protein: CASSSTRGYTF. Filled out from reference TRBV5-6 and TRBJ1-2, the complete variable domain reads DAGVTQSPTHLIKTRGQQVTLRCSPKSGHDTVSWYQQALGQGPQFIFQYYEEEERQRGNFPDRFSGHQFPNYSSELNVNALLLGDSALYLCASSSTRGYTFGSGTRLTVV.

The chain uses TRBV28 and TRBJ1-4; maybe TRBD1 (6 bases). The length of the CDR3 is 14 residues. Trimming shortened V by 7 bases and J by 5 bases, and 14 bases separated the two germline ends. Per germline, CDR1 MDHEN and CDR2 SYDVKM. In DNA, the CDR3 is TGTGCCAGCAAGCTTCTCGACAGGAATGAAAAACTGTTTTTT. Its translation: CASKLLDRNEKLFF.

The rearrangement links TRBV7-9 to TRBJ1-1; the match to TRBD1 covers 8 bases. The ends lost 3 bases at V and 3 bases at J; junction bases unmatched: 3. Germline V gives CDR1 SEHNR, CDR2 FQNEAQ (reference sequence). The CDR3 loop spans 14 amino acids. The CDR3 DNA follows: TGTGCCAGCAGCTTGACAGGGGAAGACACTGAAGCTTTCTTT. Protein sequence: CASSLTGEDTEAFF.

The chain employs TRBV7-2 and TRBJ2-1; 11 bases line up with TRBD2. V lost 3 bases, J lost 7 bases, and 5 bases stayed unmatched. This CDR3 region has 15 residues. CDR1 SGHTA and CDR2 FQGNSA come from the germline V gene. As DNA, the CDR3 is TGTGCCAGCAGCTTTCATAGCGGGAGGGAGAATGAGCAGTTCTTC. It yields the protein CASSFHSGRENEQFF.

The CDR3 coding sequence is TGTGCCAGCAGAACCGGGACTAGCGGATACAATGAGCAGTTCTTC. It specifies CASRTGTSGYNEQFF. This chain joins TRBV6-5 and TRBJ2-1; TRBD2 matches 11 bases. The germline gives CDR1 MNHEY, CDR2 SVGAGI. The length of the CDR3 is 15 residues. V lost 6 bases and J lost 4; bases outside the gene matches: 5.

This clone came up a few times. The J gene is TRBJ1-6, the V gene TRBV30; D not certain. Per the germline V gene, CDR1 is GTSNPN and CDR2 is SVGIG (reference sequence). The V end lost 0 bases, the J end lost 14 bases, and 14 bases lay between the germline ends. This CDR3 is built from 13 residues. CDR3 region: CAWSVHESGALHF. CDR3 bases: TGTGCCTGGAGTGTACACGAGTCCGGGGCCCTCCACTTT.

This chain links TRBV5-1 with TRBJ1-3, with a tentative D call TRBD1 (5 bases). Germline CDR1 and CDR2: SGHRS and YFSETQ. The CDR3 spans 14 residues. Trimming took off 7 bases at V and 0 bases at J, with 11 bases between the two ends. CDR3 in amino acids: CASGLDSSGNTIYF. CDR3 in DNA: TGCGCCAGCGGCCTAGACAGCTCTGGAAACACCATATATTTT.

The rearrangement links TRBV4-1 to TRBJ1-3; D remains ambiguous. The CDR3 has 15 amino acids. Germline V gene lookup returns CDR1 MGHRA and CDR2 YSYEKL. V lost 0 bases, J lost 4 bases, and 10 bases lay in between. This CDR3 is CASSQDWEVGNTIYF. The CDR3 DNA is TGCGCCAGCAGCCAAGATTGGGAGGTCGGAAACACCATATATTTT.

The V gene is TRBV7-9, the J gene TRBJ2-3, with D possibly being TRBD1 (5 bases). This CDR3 comprises 16 residues. Germline assignment: CDR1 SEHNR and CDR2 FQNEAQ (reference sequence). V shed 5 bases and J shed 1 base, with 16 bases lying between them. In DNA form, the CDR3 reads TGTGCCAGCAGCCCACTGACAGACATACGCACAGATACGCAGTATTTT. This gives the protein CASSPLTDIRTDTQYF.

The rearrangement uses TRBV7-6 and TRBJ1-1; the D gene is possibly TRBD1 (5 bases). Trimming took off 0 bases at V and 3 bases at J, with 8 bases between the two ends. This CDR3 region has 14 residues. Germline V gene lookup returns CDR1 SGHVS and CDR2 FNYEAQ. The CDR3 DNA is TGTGCCAGCAGCTTAGCAGGGACGGACACTGAAGCTTTCTTT. It encodes CASSLAGTDTEAFF.

The chain combines TRBV7-2 with TRBJ2-7; D is perhaps TRBD2 (5 bases). V lost 0 bases and J lost 2, with 14 bases in between. The CDR3 runs 16 residues. Germline assignment: CDR1 SGHTA and CDR2 FQGNSA. In nucleotides, the CDR3 is TGTGCCAGCAGCTTAGCGGCCGGGGATAAGGCCTACGAGCAGTACTTC. Translation: CASSLAAGDKAYEQYF.

This chain links TRBV5-3 with TRBJ2-7; D perhaps matches TRBD2 (6 bases). TRBV5-3 is an open reading frame, and its role is uncertain. V dropped 4 bases and J dropped 2 bases, with 16 bases sitting between them. The CDR3 loop spans 15 amino acids. CDR3 in DNA: TGTGCCAGAAGCACCGAGACTAGGTATCCCTACGAGCAGTACTTC. Protein product: CARSTETRYPYEQYF.

The V gene is TRBV5-4, the J gene TRBJ2-2; D tentatively reads TRBD1 or TRBD2 (5 bases each). The CDR3 length is 16 residues. The germline gives CDR1 SGHNT, CDR2 YYREEE (reference sequence). V was trimmed by 4 bases and J by 8 bases, leaving 21 bases between them. In DNA, the CDR3 is TGTGCCAGCAGCACAACTAGAGGACATTTATTGGGGGAGCTGTTTTTT. Translating gives CASSTTRGHLLGELFF. The full variable domain, in which reference TRBV5-4 and TRBJ2-2 provide the parts outside the CDR3, is ETGVTQSPTHLIKTRGQQVTLRCSSQSGHNTVSWYQQALGQGPQFIFQYYREEENGRGNFPPRFSGLQFPNYSSELNVNALELDDSALYLCASSTTRGHLLGELFFGEGSRLTVL.

J is TRBJ2-4 and V is TRBV2; D remains unclear. CDR1 is SNHLY and CDR2 is FYNNEI in the germline V gene. The CDR3 has 14 residues. The V gene lost 1 base and the J gene lost 1 base, with 5 bases spanning the gap. The CDR3, as DNA: TGTGCCAGCAGTGAAGACGTCGCCAAAAACATTCAGTACTTC. Residues: CASSEDVAKNIQYF.

This clone appeared a few times. The chain carries TRBV27 and TRBJ2-5; 9 bases fit TRBD2. This CDR3 comprises 15 residues. Per the germline V gene, CDR1 is MNHEY and CDR2 is SMNVEV (reference sequence). The J segment lost 2 bases and the V segment lost 3 bases, leaving 4 bases of the junction unmatched. CDR3 region: CASSFAGGWQETQYF. For the CDR3, the DNA is TGTGCCAGCAGTTTTGCGGGAGGGTGGCAAGAGACCCAGTACTTC.

V gene TRBV7-9 combines with J gene TRBJ2-7; 9 positions match TRBD1. The CDR3 is made up of 16 amino acids. After removal of 4 bases from V and 5 bases from J, the junction contained 12 bases not matched to a gene. Germline assignment: CDR1 SEHNR and CDR2 FQNEAQ (reference sequence). For the CDR3, the DNA is TGTGCCAGCAGCTCAACACAGGGGGCGCAGGTCCACGAGCAGTACTTC. Translating gives CASSSTQGAQVHEQYF.

V and J are TRBV18 and TRBJ1-1; D might be TRBD1 (6 bases). This CDR3 is 15 amino acids long. Trimming removed 6 bases at V and 1 base at J, with 15 bases between. From germline, CDR1 is KGHSH and CDR2 LQKENI. CDR3 nucleotide sequence: TGTGCCAGCTCCGAGACGGGGGCTTGGAACACTGAAGCTTTCTTT. Encoded protein: CASSETGAWNTEAFF. The full variable domain, its missing parts supplied by reference TRBV18 and TRBJ1-1, is NAGVMQNPRHLVRRRGQEARLRCSPMKGHSHVYWYRQLPEEGLKFMVYLQKENIIDESGMPKERFSAEFPKEGPSILRIQQVVRGDSAAYFCASSETGAWNTEAFFGQGTRLTVV.

The chain employs TRBV6-6 and TRBJ2-2; the D call may be TRBD1 or TRBD2 (5 bases each). V lost 6 bases to trimming and J lost 4 bases, with 6 bases between them. Germline V gene data show CDR1 as MNHNY and CDR2 as SVGAGI (reference sequence). The CDR3 runs to 12 residues. Written as DNA, the CDR3 is TGTGCCAGCAGGGGGGTCACCGGGGAGCTGTTTTTT. It is translated as CASRGVTGELFF.

The J gene is TRBJ1-2, the V gene TRBV19; tentatively, D is TRBD1 (5 bases). This CDR3 spans 14 amino acids. V was pared by 2 bases and J by 7 bases, with 14 bases between. CDR1 is LNHDA and CDR2 is SQIVND in the germline V gene (reference sequence). DNA of the CDR3: TGTGCCAGTAGTATAACAGGAAGAGATGTTGGCTACACCTTC. It translates to CASSITGRDVGYTF.

This clone was counted once. The genes are TRBV1 and TRBJ1-5; TRBD1 is the table's D call, not checked against the DNA. TRBV1 is classified as a pseudogene. CDR3 length: 17 amino acids. The CDR3 here is CTSSAPTGGPSNQPQHF. The CDR3 bases are TGCACCAGCAGCGCTCCCACAGGGGGCCCCTCCAATCAGCCCCAGCATTTT.

J is TRBJ2-6 and V is TRBV5-1, with D unresolved. Germline lookup yields CDR1 SGHRS and CDR2 YFSETQ. The CDR3 sequence is 14 residues long. V gave up 4 bases and J gave up 2 bases, with 7 bases separating them. The CDR3, as DNA: TGCGCCAGCAGCGAGAACACTGGGGCCAACGTCCTGACTTTC. Translation: CASSENTGANVLTF.

This clone was seen only once. J is TRBJ2-7 and V is TRBV5-6; 8 positions match TRBD2. In germline, CDR1 is SGHDT, CDR2 YYEEEE. This CDR3 has 13 residues. V gave up 7 bases and J gave up 3 bases; unmatched junction bases: 6. The CDR3 sequence is CASRRGLGYEQYF. In DNA, the CDR3 is TGTGCCAGCCGCCGGGGACTAGGCTACGAGCAGTACTTC.

This chain links TRBV6-5 with TRBJ1-2; 9 nucleotides agree with TRBD1. Germline V lookup: CDR1 MNHEY, CDR2 SVGAGI. The CDR3 consists of 13 residues. The V and J ends lost 5 bases and 7 bases, in that order; junction bases with no gene match: 5. The CDR3 nucleotides read TGTGCCAGCAGTATACAGGGGGCAGGTGGCTACACCTTC. Its translation: CASSIQGAGGYTF.